These 14 T cell receptor beta chains came from one sample sequenced in a study of blood T cell repertoires in COVID-19. Sequencing was performed with immunoSEQ multiplex PCR; in TCRdb, only in-frame clones are kept and a portion is missing. The sample yields 40,000 to 65,000 clones, approximately 84% seen once. Sequenced material: peripheral blood. The receptors derive from a human donor in a cohort sampled during active COVID-19.

This chain links TRBV2 with TRBJ2-3, with D tentatively TRBD2 (6 bases). The CDR3 has 13 amino acids. Deletions cut 6 bases from V and 6 bases from J, with 13 bases between. Germline CDR1 SNHLY, CDR2 FYNNEI. CDR3 nucleotides: TGTGCCAGCAGCCAGAACCGGGAGGATACGCAGTATTTT. This translates into CASSQNREDTQYF.

The chain employs TRBV21-1 and TRBJ1-5; no check of the table's D call, TRBD1, against the DNA was made. TRBV21-1 constitutes a pseudogene. The CDR3 covers 12 residues. The CDR3 region is CASRDTNQPQHF. The CDR3 DNA is TGTGCCAGCCGGGACACCAATCAGCCCCAGCATTTT.

This chain links TRBV19 with TRBJ2-2, with D possibly matching TRBD2 (6 bases). The CDR3 length is 14 residues. V lost 9 bases and J 3 bases, leaving 14 bases between the germline ends. CDR1 LNHDA and CDR2 SQIVND come from the germline V gene (reference sequence). This CDR3 is CASRGSWDTGELFF. The CDR3 DNA follows: TGTGCCAGCCGGGGGAGCTGGGACACCGGGGAGCTGTTTTTT. Full variable domain (rest looked up from reference TRBV19 and TRBJ2-2): DGGITQSPKYLFRKEGQNVTLSCEQNLNHDAMYWYRQDPGQGLRLIYYSQIVNDFQKGDIAEGYSVSREKKESFPLTVTSAQKNPTAFYLCASRGSWDTGELFFGEGSRLTVL.

The rearrangement uses TRBV5-7 and TRBJ1-3, with 9 bases lining up with TRBD1. TRBV5-7 belongs to the ORF category, with a function that is uncertain. V shed 3 bases and J 3 bases; nucleotides not matched to a gene: 10. The CDR3 sequence is 17 residues long. The CDR3 region is CASSSTPQGAFGNTIYF. The CDR3 nucleotides are TGTGCCAGCAGCTCGACCCCACAGGGGGCTTTTGGAAACACCATATATTTT.

The J gene is TRBJ1-2, the V gene TRBV30, with 10 bases that match TRBD1. J was trimmed by 4 bases and V by 2 bases; bases with no gene match: 7. The CDR3 length is 15 residues. Per germline, CDR1 GTSNPN and CDR2 SVGIG (reference sequence). CDR3 region: CAWSTRDRGIYGYTF. The CDR3 coding sequence is TGTGCCTGGAGTACCCGGGACAGGGGTATCTATGGCTACACCTTC.

The rearrangement joins TRBV7-6 to TRBJ2-2; 10 positions agree with TRBD2. With 4 bases clipped from V and 4 bases from J, the junction kept 3 bases outside the gene matches. The CDR3 consists of 15 residues. Germline V gene lookup returns CDR1 SGHVS and CDR2 FNYEAQ. This CDR3 reads CASSWASGSTGELFF. The CDR3 coding sequence is TGTGCCAGCAGCTGGGCTAGCGGGAGCACCGGGGAGCTGTTTTTT.

The chain couples TRBV5-4 to TRBJ1-6, with a tentative D call TRBD1 (6 bases). Germline assignment: CDR1 SGHNT and CDR2 YYREEE (reference sequence). V lost 2 bases to trimming and J lost 11 bases, with 11 bases between them. This CDR3 region has 13 residues. CDR3 protein: CASSFGTYTPLHF. CDR3 bases: TGTGCCAGCAGCTTCGGGACATACACACCCCTCCACTTT.

The chain employs TRBV19 and TRBJ1-5; 9 positions agree with TRBD1. This CDR3 is built from 17 residues. After removal of 5 bases from V and 0 bases from J, the junction contained 8 bases not matched to a gene. The germline V gene has CDR1 LNHDA and CDR2 SQIVND (reference sequence). The CDR3 loop reads CASSSFRDRDSNQPQHF. The CDR3 region has the DNA TGTGCCAGTAGTTCTTTCCGGGACAGGGATAGCAATCAGCCCCAGCATTTT.

The chain carries TRBV18 and TRBJ2-1; 11 nucleotides line up with TRBD2. The CDR3 consists of 17 residues. V was clipped by 3 bases and J by 6 bases; unmatched bases: 10. CDR1 and CDR2 (germline): KGHSH, LQKENI. In DNA, the CDR3 is TGTGCCAGCTCACCGTTAGCGGGGGGGGTTTCTCGCAATGAGCAGTTCTTC. This translates into CASSPLAGGVSRNEQFF.

This clone was seen more than once but under ten times. J is TRBJ2-1 and V is TRBV7-8; 12 bases match TRBD2. The trim removed 5 bases at V and 4 bases at J, leaving 9 bases unmatched. The CDR3 consists of 17 residues. From germline, CDR1 is SGHVS and CDR2 FQNEAQ. The CDR3 protein is CASSHASGTSGYNEQFF. The DNA for the CDR3 is TGTGCCAGCAGCCACGCCTCCGGGACTAGCGGGTACAATGAGCAGTTCTTC.

The V and J genes are TRBV28 and TRBJ2-7; 9 nucleotides line up with TRBD1. The CDR3 sequence is 15 residues long. V shed 6 bases, J shed 3 bases, and the junction held 9 bases outside the gene matches. Germline CDR1 and CDR2: MDHEN and SYDVKM. As DNA, the CDR3 is TGTGCCAGCAGCTTCCGGGACAGGGCTTTCTACGAGCAGTACTTC. This sequence encodes CASSFRDRAFYEQYF.

This clone occurred once. This chain connects TRBV21-1 to TRBJ2-1; TRBD1 is taken as the D call from the table, unchecked against the DNA. TRBV21-1 is shown as a pseudogene. The CDR3 length is 16 residues. CDR3 nucleotides: TGTGCCAGCAGCGCCGGACAGGGTGGGAGCCCTAATGAGCAGTTCTTC. Amino acid sequence: CASSAGQGGSPNEQFF.

The gene calls are TRBV18 and TRBJ1-2, with a tentative D call TRBD1 (6 bases). Germline V CDR1 and CDR2: KGHSH, LQKENI. This CDR3 has 14 residues. The V end was cut by 5 bases, the J end by 5 bases, with 15 bases between. The CDR3 nucleotides read TGTGCCAGCTCATTCATACAGGGAGAATATGGCTACACCTTC. It specifies CASSFIQGEYGYTF.

The chain uses TRBV5-3 and TRBJ2-7, with 9 bases aligning to TRBD2. TRBV5-3 is identified as an open reading frame with a role that is uncertain. V lost 4 bases to trimming and J lost 7 bases; unmatched junction nucleotides: 12. The CDR3 length is 15 residues. In nucleotides, the CDR3 is TGTGCCAGAAGCCCGCGGGGCGGGAGGGCCCGGGAGCAGTACTTC. Protein: CARSPRGGRAREQYF.